Each of the 20 T cell receptor beta chains below was sequenced from the same sample in a study of cytomegalovirus exposure and HLA in healthy donors. Measured with immunoSEQ multiplex PCR; TCRdb has only the in-frame clones, and not every one. Among some 240,000 clones, approximately 87% were seen once, and the ten largest hold around 5.4%. The sequenced material came from PBMCs. Receptor source: a woman aged 18-29 years in good health and CMV-seronegative.

The chain combines TRBV27 with TRBJ2-7, with 7 positions matching TRBD2. The CDR3 length is 13 residues. The V gene's germline CDR1 is MNHEY and CDR2 SMNVEV (reference sequence). V lost 2 bases to trimming and J lost 2 bases; unmatched junction nucleotides: 0. CDR3 in DNA: TGTGCCAGCAGTTTAGCGGGGGCCTACGAGCAGTACTTC. Its translation is CASSLAGAYEQYF.

The V call is TRBV27, the J call TRBJ2-1; TRBD2 agrees at 9 bases. Germline V lookup: CDR1 MNHEY, CDR2 SMNVEV (reference sequence). The CDR3 is made up of 15 amino acids. Trimming at V came to 1 base and at J to 10 bases, leaving 8 bases not matched to a gene. CDR3 nucleotide sequence: TGTGCCAGCAGTTTATGGGGGACTAGCTCAGGGGAGCAGTTCTTC. Translation: CASSLWGTSSGEQFF.

The chain links TRBV20-1 to TRBJ1-2; D is perhaps TRBD1 (6 bases). The CDR3 spans 11 residues. V lost 5 bases to trimming and J lost 6 bases, with 10 bases between them. Germline loops: CDR1 DFQATT, CDR2 SNEGSKA (reference sequence). CDR3 in DNA: TGCAGTGCTGATTACAGGGATGGCTACACCTTC. It specifies CSADYRDGYTF.

The rearrangement uses TRBV19 and TRBJ1-1, with unresolved D. There are 13 residues in the CDR3. V was pared by 6 bases and J by 0 bases, with 8 bases between. CDR1 LNHDA and CDR2 SQIVND come from the germline V gene (reference sequence). Here the CDR3 reads CASSVTLNTEAFF. The CDR3 region has the DNA TGTGCCAGTAGCGTGACATTGAACACTGAAGCTTTCTTT.

The chain uses TRBV20-1 and TRBJ2-5; 7 bases are a match to TRBD2. V shed 6 bases, J shed 7 bases, and the junction held 5 bases outside the gene matches. This CDR3 contains 11 residues. The germline V gene encodes CDR1 DFQATT and CDR2 SNEGSKA (reference sequence). CDR3 in DNA: TGCAGTGCCCGGGGGGAGGTGACCCAGTACTTC. Protein: CSARGEVTQYF.

J is TRBJ1-2 and V is TRBV19, with unresolved D. Trimming pared 7 bases from V and 4 bases from J, leaving 13 bases between. The CDR3 is made up of 13 amino acids. Germline V gene lookup returns CDR1 LNHDA and CDR2 SQIVND (reference sequence). CDR3 in amino acids: CASTLGRIYGYTF. In DNA, the CDR3 is TGTGCCAGTACCCTCGGACGGATCTATGGCTACACCTTC.

The chain employs TRBV11-1 and TRBJ2-3; TRBD1 or TRBD2 may be the D gene (6 bases each). V was shortened by 3 bases and J by 3 bases, with 10 bases between the two germline ends. The CDR3 has 14 residues. CDR1 SGHAT and CDR2 FQDESV come from the germline V gene (reference sequence). This CDR3 is CASSFRGGTDTQYF. The DNA for the CDR3 is TGTGCCAGCAGCTTCAGGGGAGGAACAGATACGCAGTATTTT.

The CDR3 protein is CASSDPALRNTEAFF. CDR3 sequence (DNA): TGTGCCAGCAGTGATCCTGCCCTGCGGAACACTGAAGCTTTCTTT. V usage is TRBV6-1 and J usage is TRBJ1-1; D remains ambiguous. This CDR3 contains 15 residues. CDR1 is MNHNS and CDR2 is SASEGT in the germline V gene. Trimming took off 3 bases at V and 1 base at J, with 12 bases between the two ends.

The V and J genes are TRBV30 and TRBJ2-7; TRBD1 aligns across 9 bases. The germline gives CDR1 GTSNPN, CDR2 SVGIG (reference sequence). Trimming removed 5 bases from V and 7 bases from J; junction bases left unmatched: 6. This CDR3 has 12 amino acids. The CDR3 loop reads CAWGQGLWEQYF. The CDR3 DNA is TGTGCCTGGGGACAGGGGTTGTGGGAGCAGTACTTC.

V is TRBV7-9 and J is TRBJ1-4; D is uncertain. Per germline, CDR1 SEHNR and CDR2 FQNEAQ (reference sequence). Deletions cut 3 bases from V and 3 bases from J, with 14 bases between. CDR3 length equals 16 residues. CDR3 nucleotide sequence: TGTGCCAGCAGCTTCGGGTCACGACGCCCTAATGAAAAACTGTTTTTT. It codes for CASSFGSRRPNEKLFF.

V and J are TRBV5-1 and TRBJ2-7, with a possible D match to TRBD2 (6 bases). The V gene lost 1 base and the J gene lost 4 bases, with 18 bases spanning the gap. The CDR3 length is 16 residues. Germline CDR1 SGHRS, CDR2 YFSETQ. Here the CDR3 DNA reads TGCGCCAGCAGCTTGCTTAGCGGAAGGGGAGGTTACGAGCAGTACTTC. This translates into CASSLLSGRGGYEQYF. Drawing the rest from reference TRBV5-1 and TRBJ2-7, the complete variable domain is KAGVTQTPRYLIKTRGQQVTLSCSPISGHRSVSWYQQTPGQGLQFLFEYFSETQRNKGNFPGRFSGRQFSNSRSEMNVSTLELGDSALYLCASSLLSGRGGYEQYFGPGTRLTVT.

This chain uses TRBV30 with TRBJ2-7; 10 bases are shared with TRBD2. Germline values: CDR1 GTSNPN, CDR2 SVGIG (reference sequence). Losses at the gene ends were 0 bases for V and 6 bases for J; bases not matched to a gene: 11. This CDR3 spans 16 amino acids. This chain's CDR3 is CAWSVRTSGGRGEQYF. DNA for the CDR3: TGTGCCTGGAGTGTACGGACTAGCGGAGGACGCGGCGAGCAGTACTTC.

The V and J genes are TRBV9 and TRBJ2-1; 8 bases line up with TRBD1. V lost 4 bases and J lost 9; bases outside the gene matches: 9. The CDR3 length is 14 residues. Germline V gene lookup returns CDR1 SGDLS and CDR2 YYNGEE. CDR3: CASSPRTGWGEQFF. CDR3 nucleotide sequence: TGTGCCAGCAGCCCACGGACAGGGTGGGGTGAGCAGTTCTTC.

The chain couples TRBV5-4 to TRBJ1-1; D ambiguous. CDR1 is SGHNT, CDR2 YYREEE, per germline (reference sequence). The length of the CDR3 is 13 residues. The V and J ends lost 0 bases and 4 bases respectively, with 7 bases between them. The CDR3 here is CASSLDKGTEAFF. The CDR3 DNA reads TGTGCCAGCAGCTTGGATAAAGGCACTGAAGCTTTCTTT.

The rearrangement uses TRBV6-5 and TRBJ2-3, with 12 bases fitting TRBD1. CDR3 length: 14 amino acids. V dropped 6 bases and J dropped 4; count of bases not matched to a gene: 2. Germline V gene data show CDR1 as MNHEY and CDR2 as SVGAGI. In nucleotides, the CDR3 is TGTGCCAGCAGGGGGACAGGGGGCGCAGATACGCAGTATTTT. Translation gives CASRGTGGADTQYF.

This rearrangement joins TRBV27 to TRBJ1-1, with TRBD1 matching over 12 bases. Looked up from germline, CDR1 is MNHEY and CDR2 is SMNVEV (reference sequence). This CDR3 region has 15 residues. Trimming cost V 4 bases and J 3 bases; bases outside gene matches: 3. The CDR3 DNA follows: TGTGCCAGCAGTTCGGGACAGGGGGCGTACACTGAAGCTTTCTTT. Its protein product is CASSSGQGAYTEAFF.

This clone was picked up one time. This sequence joins TRBV7-6 and TRBJ2-6, with unresolved D. The CDR3 length is 17 residues. Germline CDR1 reads SGHVS; CDR2 reads FNYEAQ. V was trimmed by 1 base and J by 4 bases, leaving 14 bases between them. The CDR3 region has the DNA TGTGCCAGCAGCTTAGGACCCATTCTTACCGGGGCCAACGTCCTGACTTTC. This encodes CASSLGPILTGANVLTF.

The genes are TRBV19 and TRBJ2-7, with 12 bases matching TRBD2. The CDR3 covers 14 residues. The J segment lost 6 bases and the V segment lost 6 bases, leaving 6 bases of the junction unmatched. Germline V gene sequence: CDR1 LNHDA, CDR2 SQIVND (reference sequence). CDR3 nucleotides: TGTGCCAGTAGCCCCGGGACTAGCGGGTTCGAGCAGTACTTC. This sequence encodes CASSPGTSGFEQYF.

The CDR3 region is CASSLGGRWTSGRYNEQFF. The CDR3 DNA reads TGTGCCAGCAGTTTAGGGGGTAGATGGACTAGCGGGAGGTACAATGAGCAGTTCTTC. V usage is TRBV27 and J usage is TRBJ2-1; 14 positions agree with TRBD2. Looked up from germline, CDR1 is MNHEY and CDR2 is SMNVEV (reference sequence). The trim removed 2 bases at V and 4 bases at J, leaving 10 bases unmatched. The CDR3 is 19 residues long.

This clone appeared once. The V gene is TRBV2, the J gene TRBJ2-2, with 7 nucleotides matching TRBD1. The CDR3 is 15 amino acids. From germline, CDR1 is SNHLY and CDR2 FYNNEI. Unmatched junction bases numbered 4, after V lost 6 bases and J lost 0 bases. Here the CDR3 reads CASRLGQANTGELFF. CDR3 DNA: TGTGCCAGCAGGCTCGGACAGGCGAACACCGGGGAGCTGTTTTTT.